One sample yielded the 25 T cell receptor beta chains listed below, sequenced in a study of blood T cell repertoires in COVID-19. Method: immunoSEQ multiplex PCR; TCRdb's copy keeps in-frame clones and lacks some. Found here are a few hundred thousand clones, around 87% of them singletons; the top ten hold around 1.9%. Sequencing was done on a sample of PBMCs or T cells enriched from blood (not recorded which). All receptors come from a man aged 35 to 55 in a cohort exposed to, infected with or recovered from COVID-19 (not recorded which).

The rearrangement links TRBV2 to TRBJ2-2; the match to TRBD2 covers 10 bases. Germline CDR1 and CDR2: SNHLY and FYNNEI. The CDR3 sequence is 16 residues long. V lost 3 bases to trimming and J lost 2 bases; unmatched junction nucleotides: 3. This CDR3 reads CASSEGLAPNTGELFF. CDR3 coding DNA: TGTGCCAGCAGTGAGGGACTAGCGCCCAACACCGGGGAGCTGTTTTTT.

J is TRBJ2-1 and V is TRBV6-5; a weak D match, TRBD1 (5 bases). There are 15 residues in the CDR3. Trimming cost V 4 bases and J 2 bases, with 12 bases left between them. The germline V gene encodes CDR1 MNHEY and CDR2 SVGAGI. The CDR3 nucleotides read TGTGCCAGCAGTTTACGACAGTCTGCCTACAATGAGCAGTTCTTC. Residues: CASSLRQSAYNEQFF.

The count of this clone is one. This sequence joins TRBV4-2 and TRBJ2-1, with 12 bases that match TRBD2. Germline V gives CDR1 LGHNA, CDR2 YNFKEQ. The CDR3 totals 16 residues. V trimming: 1 base; J trimming: 4 bases; junction bases outside the gene matches: 2. The CDR3 DNA reads as TGTGCCAGCAGCCAAGGGACTAGCGGGGCATACAATGAGCAGTTCTTC. It codes for CASSQGTSGAYNEQFF.

The V and J genes are TRBV3-1 (or the pseudogene TRBV3-2) and TRBJ1-6; 9 nucleotides agree with TRBD1. Germline V gives CDR1 LGHDT, CDR2 YNNKEL (reference sequence). The V gene end was trimmed by 3 bases and the J gene end by 9 bases; junction bases not matched to a gene: 9. CDR3 size: 16 residues. CDR3 sequence reads: CASSQGRTGVGSPLHF. The CDR3 DNA reads as TGTGCCAGCAGCCAGGGGAGGACAGGGGTCGGTTCACCCCTCCACTTT.

This clone was detected only once. The V and J genes are TRBV6-1 and TRBJ1-5, with D possibly being TRBD1 (5 bases). Germline-derived CDR1 and CDR2 are MNHNS and SASEGT. CDR3 length: 16 residues. Trimming stripped 1 base from V and 0 bases from J, with 10 bases between. The CDR3 DNA reads TGTGCCAGCAGTGAAGGGGGGAGGGGTAGCAATCAGCCCCAGCATTTT. Its protein product is CASSEGGRGSNQPQHF.

This rearrangement joins TRBV28 to TRBJ2-7; TRBD2 matches at 7 bases. V was pared by 6 bases and J by 0 bases, with 5 bases of the junction left unmatched. The CDR3 is 14 residues long. In germline, CDR1 is MDHEN, CDR2 SYDVKM. The CDR3 sequence is CASSQAGSSYEQYF. The CDR3 region has the DNA TGTGCCAGCAGCCAAGCGGGAAGCTCCTACGAGCAGTACTTC. Looking up the rest from reference TRBV28 and TRBJ2-7 gives the full variable domain: DVKVTQSSRYLVKRTGEKVFLECVQDMDHENMFWYRQDPGLGLRLIYFSYDVKMKEKGDIPEGYSVSREKKERFSLILESASTNQTSMYLCASSQAGSSYEQYFGPGTRLTVT.

The rearrangement uses TRBV5-1 and TRBJ2-7; maybe TRBD1 (5 bases). Germline lookup yields CDR1 SGHRS and CDR2 YFSETQ. The CDR3 consists of 13 residues. The V and J ends lost 2 bases and 7 bases respectively, with 13 bases between them. CDR3 in DNA: TGCGCCAGCAGCTTAGCCAGGGCAATGGAGCAGTACTTC. Translated: CASSLARAMEQYF. The entire variable domain, with the rest obtained from reference TRBV5-1 and TRBJ2-7, is as follows: KAGVTQTPRYLIKTRGQQVTLSCSPISGHRSVSWYQQTPGQGLQFLFEYFSETQRNKGNFPGRFSGRQFSNSRSEMNVSTLELGDSALYLCASSLARAMEQYFGPGTRLTVT.

The CDR3 DNA follows: TGCGCCAGCAGCCACGTGGGACAGGGGGCGATTGGAAACACCATATATTTT. Amino acids: CASSHVGQGAIGNTIYF. The chain is built from TRBV4-1 and TRBJ1-3, with 12 positions matching TRBD1. Per germline, CDR1 MGHRA and CDR2 YSYEKL. J lost 3 bases, V lost 3 bases, and 6 bases had no gene match. The CDR3 totals 17 residues.

The chain couples TRBV5-1 to TRBJ2-7; TRBD2 matches 8 bases. V lost 1 base, J lost 3 bases, and 6 bases stayed unmatched. CDR3 length: 15 residues. CDR1 is SGHRS and CDR2 is YFSETQ in the germline V gene. The DNA for the CDR3 is TGCGCCAGCAGCTTGACGGGAGGGAGGGTCTACGAGCAGTACTTC. Residues: CASSLTGGRVYEQYF.

The rearrangement links TRBV11-2 to TRBJ1-4, with 9 bases matching TRBD1. The CDR3 sequence is 16 residues long. Losses at the gene ends were 5 bases for V and 7 bases for J; bases not matched to a gene: 11. The germline V gene encodes CDR1 SGHAT and CDR2 FQNNGV. The CDR3 nucleotides are TGTGCCAGCAGCCCCGGACAGGGGCCTGAGGGTGAAAAACTGTTTTTT. Its protein is CASSPGQGPEGEKLFF.

The rearrangement joins TRBV7-2 to TRBJ1-1; TRBD1 is a possible D gene (6 bases). In germline, CDR1 is SGHTA, CDR2 FQGNSA. The CDR3 is 14 residues long. Deletions cut 5 bases from V and 1 base from J, with 11 bases between. CDR3 in DNA: TGTGCCAGCAGCAACAAACAGGGGAACACTGAAGCTTTCTTT. Protein sequence: CASSNKQGNTEAFF.

The chain carries TRBV18 and TRBJ2-7; D is ambiguous. Trimming removed 1 base from V and 2 bases from J, with 3 bases in between. CDR1 and CDR2 from the germline V gene are KGHSH and LQKENI. The CDR3 extends over 12 amino acids. The CDR3 region is CASSPRPYEQYF. Written as DNA, the CDR3 is TGTGCCAGCTCACCACGGCCCTACGAGCAGTACTTC.

The genes are TRBV18 and TRBJ1-5; D may be TRBD1 (6 bases). V was clipped by 6 bases and J by 7 bases, with 22 bases between them. Germline assignment: CDR1 KGHSH and CDR2 LQKENI. This CDR3 has 16 amino acids. The CDR3 DNA is TGTGCCAGCTCCGAGATGGGGGCGGTTATCAACCAGCCCCAGCATTTT. As protein: CASSEMGAVINQPQHF.

This clone appeared once. The chain joins TRBV30 to TRBJ1-3, with D tentatively TRBD1 (6 bases). The CDR3 is 16 amino acids. The germline gives CDR1 GTSNPN, CDR2 SVGIG (reference sequence). Trimming cost V 3 bases and J 5 bases, with 20 bases left between them. The CDR3 DNA sequence: TGTGCCTGGAGATACCCCAATACAGGGATGAGAAACACCATATATTTT. It codes for CAWRYPNTGMRNTIYF. Filled out from reference TRBV30 and TRBJ1-3, the complete variable domain reads SQTIHQWPATLVQPVGSPLSLECTVEGTSNPNLYWYRQAAGRGLQLLFYSVGIGQISSEVPQNLSASRPQDRQFILSSKKLLLSDSGFYLCAWRYPNTGMRNTIYFGEGSWLTVV.

V usage is TRBV7-9 and J usage is TRBJ2-7; TRBD2 matches at 10 bases. V gave up 5 bases and J gave up 3 bases; unmatched junction bases: 4. Germline V CDR1 and CDR2: SEHNR, FQNEAQ (reference sequence). There are 14 residues in the CDR3. The CDR3 DNA sequence: TGTGCCAGCAGCCAGGGACTAGCGAGCTACGAGCAGTACTTC. It specifies CASSQGLASYEQYF.

The rearrangement uses TRBV4-2 and TRBJ1-2; D might be TRBD1 (5 bases). The CDR3 has 15 residues. V was trimmed by 1 base and J by 5 bases, leaving 14 bases between them. Germline-derived CDR1 and CDR2 are LGHNA and YNFKEQ. As DNA, the CDR3 is TGTGCCAGCAGCCAAGGTGGGGGAGGCTTTTATGGCTACACCTTC. Its protein product is CASSQGGGGFYGYTF.

The chain employs TRBV2 and TRBJ2-1; weak D call: TRBD2 (6 bases). V dropped 4 bases and J dropped 7 bases, with 11 bases sitting between them. CDR3 length: 13 amino acids. The V gene's germline CDR1 is SNHLY and CDR2 FYNNEI. The CDR3 loop reads CASSGPAGNEQFF. In nucleotides, the CDR3 is TGTGCCAGCAGTGGTCCGGCGGGGAATGAGCAGTTCTTC.

This clone occurred a few times. The chain employs TRBV7-6 and TRBJ2-3; TRBD2 matches at 7 bases. This CDR3 spans 15 amino acids. V gave up 0 bases and J gave up 2 bases; unmatched junction bases: 2. Per the germline V gene, CDR1 is SGHVS and CDR2 is FNYEAQ. The CDR3 here is CASSLAGGSTDTQYF. CDR3 DNA sequence: TGTGCCAGCAGCTTAGCGGGAGGGTCCACAGATACGCAGTATTTT.

This clone was counted a single time. The chain combines TRBV5-1 with TRBJ2-2, with 8 positions matching TRBD1. Germline CDR1 and CDR2: SGHRS and YFSETQ. Losses at the gene ends were 2 bases for V and 4 bases for J; bases not matched to a gene: 7. The CDR3 runs 16 residues. The CDR3 region is CASSFFGQGSTGELFF. CDR3 coding DNA: TGCGCCAGCAGCTTCTTCGGACAGGGAAGCACCGGGGAGCTGTTTTTT.

The genes are TRBV25-1 and TRBJ2-2; TRBD1 might be the D (5 bases). Trimming took off 6 bases at V and 3 bases at J, with 11 bases between the two ends. The germline CDR1 and CDR2 sequences are MGHDK and SYGVNS. This CDR3 is built from 14 residues. DNA for the CDR3: TGTGCCAGCAGGATTGACAGAGACACCGGGGAGCTGTTTTTT. It specifies CASRIDRDTGELFF.

This chain links TRBV2 with TRBJ1-5; D may be TRBD1 (5 bases). The V gene's germline CDR1 is SNHLY and CDR2 FYNNEI. The CDR3 is 14 amino acids. Trimming removed 7 bases at V and 7 bases at J, with 17 bases between. The CDR3 is CASTRSGVWQPQHF. Written as DNA, the CDR3 is TGTGCCAGCACCCGTTCGGGGGTTTGGCAGCCCCAGCATTTT. The complete variable domain, with remaining parts taken from reference TRBV2 and TRBJ1-5, reads EPEVTQTPSHQVTQMGQEVILRCVPISNHLYFYWYRQILGQKVEFLVSFYNNEISEKSEIFDDQFSVERPDGSNFTLKIRSTKLEDSAMYFCASTRSGVWQPQHFGDGTRLSIL.

The V gene is TRBV5-1, the J gene TRBJ1-3; no clear D. Per the germline V gene, CDR1 is SGHRS and CDR2 is YFSETQ. The V end was cut by 1 base, the J end by 1 base, with 6 bases between. The CDR3 sequence is 14 residues long. The CDR3 here is CASSLSGSGNTIYF. For the CDR3, the DNA is TGCGCCAGCAGCTTGTCCGGGTCTGGAAACACCATATATTTT.

This sequence joins TRBV7-8 and TRBJ1-1; TRBD1 might be the D (5 bases). V was shortened by 8 bases and J by 0 bases, with 10 bases between the two germline ends. In germline, CDR1 is SGHVS, CDR2 FQNEAQ. The CDR3 sequence is 13 residues long. This CDR3 reads CASGKGMNTEAFF. The CDR3 nucleotides read TGTGCCAGCGGCAAGGGGATGAACACTGAAGCTTTCTTT.

This chain connects TRBV7-6 to TRBJ1-3; 8 nucleotides agree with TRBD1. Germline values: CDR1 SGHVS, CDR2 FNYEAQ. The trim removed 5 bases at V and 0 bases at J, leaving 6 bases unmatched. There are 16 residues in the CDR3. The CDR3 DNA is TGTGCCAGCAGCCCCCGGGACAGGAGCTCTGGAAACACCATATATTTT. Its translation: CASSPRDRSSGNTIYF.

The genes are TRBV3-1 (or the pseudogene TRBV3-2) and TRBJ2-1, with 7 bases that match TRBD2. This CDR3 spans 15 amino acids. V shed 5 bases and J 6 bases; nucleotides not matched to a gene: 10. CDR1 LGHDT and CDR2 YNNKEL come from the germline V gene (reference sequence). The CDR3 loop reads CASSSGTKGANEQFF. CDR3 in DNA: TGTGCCAGCAGCTCCGGGACTAAAGGGGCCAATGAGCAGTTCTTC.